This TCR beta chain was identified during a study of blood T cell repertoires in COVID-19. Original analysis: Estimation of nucleated cell counts relied on the amplification of reference gene primers. The repertoire was sequenced with immunoSEQ multiplex PCR; TCRdb's copy has only in-frame clones and lacks some. D and trimming were read from the DNA, whereas the V and J calls and clone size are those reported in that table. Among roughly 150,000 clones listed, roughly nine tenths were seen once. The CDR3 extends over 13 amino acids. J lost 0 bases, V lost 6 bases, and 4 bases had no gene match. CDR1 and CDR2 from the germline V gene are SQVTM and ANQGSEA.

The gene calls are TRBV29-1 and TRBJ1-1, with TRBD1 matching 7 bases. This sequence originates from a woman in her sixties with active COVID-19. Sequenced sample: peripheral blood. The CDR3 loop is CSVWDSLNTEAFF. CDR3 coding DNA: TGCAGCGTATGGGACAGTCTGAACACTGAAGCTTTCTTT.